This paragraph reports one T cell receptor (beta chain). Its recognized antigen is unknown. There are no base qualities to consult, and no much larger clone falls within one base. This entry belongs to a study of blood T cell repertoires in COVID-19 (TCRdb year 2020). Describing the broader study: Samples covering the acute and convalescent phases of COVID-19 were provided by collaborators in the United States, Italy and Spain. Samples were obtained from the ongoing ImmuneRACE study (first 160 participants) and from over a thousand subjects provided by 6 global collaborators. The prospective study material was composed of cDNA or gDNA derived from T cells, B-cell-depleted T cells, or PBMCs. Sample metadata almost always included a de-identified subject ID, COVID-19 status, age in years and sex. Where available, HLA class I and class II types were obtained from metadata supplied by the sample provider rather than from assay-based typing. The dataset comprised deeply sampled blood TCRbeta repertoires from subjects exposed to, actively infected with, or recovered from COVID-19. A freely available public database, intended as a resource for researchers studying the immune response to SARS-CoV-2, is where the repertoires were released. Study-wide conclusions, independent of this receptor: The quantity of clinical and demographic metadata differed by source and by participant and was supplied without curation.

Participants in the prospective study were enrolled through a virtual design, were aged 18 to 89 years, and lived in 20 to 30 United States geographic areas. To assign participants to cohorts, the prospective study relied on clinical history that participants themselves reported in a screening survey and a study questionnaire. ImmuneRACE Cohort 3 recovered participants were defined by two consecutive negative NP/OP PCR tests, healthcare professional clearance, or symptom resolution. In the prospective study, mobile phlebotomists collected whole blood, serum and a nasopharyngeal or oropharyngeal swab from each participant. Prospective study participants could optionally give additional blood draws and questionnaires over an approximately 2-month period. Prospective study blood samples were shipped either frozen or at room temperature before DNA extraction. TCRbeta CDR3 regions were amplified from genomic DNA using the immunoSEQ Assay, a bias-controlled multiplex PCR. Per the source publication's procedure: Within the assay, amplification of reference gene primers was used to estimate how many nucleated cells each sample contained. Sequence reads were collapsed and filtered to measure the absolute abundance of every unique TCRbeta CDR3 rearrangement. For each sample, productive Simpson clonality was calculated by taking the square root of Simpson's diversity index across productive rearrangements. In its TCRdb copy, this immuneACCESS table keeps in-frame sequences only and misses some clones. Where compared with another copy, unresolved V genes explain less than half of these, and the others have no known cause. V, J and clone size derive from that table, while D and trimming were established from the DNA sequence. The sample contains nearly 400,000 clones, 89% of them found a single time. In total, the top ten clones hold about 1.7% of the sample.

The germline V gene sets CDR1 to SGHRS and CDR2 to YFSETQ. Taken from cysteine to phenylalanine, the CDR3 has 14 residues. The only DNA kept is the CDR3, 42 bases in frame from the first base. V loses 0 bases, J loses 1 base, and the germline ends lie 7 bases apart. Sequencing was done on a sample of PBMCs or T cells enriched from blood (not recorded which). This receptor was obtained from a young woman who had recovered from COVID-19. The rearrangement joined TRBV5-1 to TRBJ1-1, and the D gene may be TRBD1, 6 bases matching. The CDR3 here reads CASSLGQENTEAFF. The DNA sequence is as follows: TGCGCCAGCAGCTTGGGACAGGAGAACACTGAAGCTTTCTTT.